This T cell receptor (beta chain) is drawn from a study of T cells in Graves' hyperthyroidism and ophthalmopathy. Ten or more counts support this clonotype. The germline gives CDR1 SEHNR, CDR2 FQNEAQ (reference sequence). The germline V and J ends were trimmed by 6 bases and 6 bases, with 10 bases remaining between them. This CDR3 comprises 12 residues. TCR beta CDR3 regions were amplified from RNA transcripts. With the HTBI primer set, the TCR CDR3 went through a first round of RT-PCR. From the multiplex PCR reads, TCRdb called clonotypes with MiXCR, one entry per CDR3 protein. In the table there are 400,000 to 600,000 distinct CDR3 sequences, around 15% of which are singletons.

The chain employs TRBV7-9 and TRBJ2-3; no clear D gene. This TCR came from a woman in her 30s with Graves' ophthalmopathy. Material: blood. The CDR3, as DNA: TGTGCCAGCAGACCCTCATGGGATACGCAGTATTTT. Encoded protein: CASRPSWDTQYF. The variable domain in full, completed from reference TRBV7-9 and TRBJ2-3, reads DTGVSQNPRHKITKRGQNVTFRCDPISEHNRLYWYRQTLGQGPEFLTYFQNEAQLEKSRLLSDRFSAERPKGSFSTLEIQRTEQGDSAMYLCASRPSWDTQYFGPGTRLTVL.